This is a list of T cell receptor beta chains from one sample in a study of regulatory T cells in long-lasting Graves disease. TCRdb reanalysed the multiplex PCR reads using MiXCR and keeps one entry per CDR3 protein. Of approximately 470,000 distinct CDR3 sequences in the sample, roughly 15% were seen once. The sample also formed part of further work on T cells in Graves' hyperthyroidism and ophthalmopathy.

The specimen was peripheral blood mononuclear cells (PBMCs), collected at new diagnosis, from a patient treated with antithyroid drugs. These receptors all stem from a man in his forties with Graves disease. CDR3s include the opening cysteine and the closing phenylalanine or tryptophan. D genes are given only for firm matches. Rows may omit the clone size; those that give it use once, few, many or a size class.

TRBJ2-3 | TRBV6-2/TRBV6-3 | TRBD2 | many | TGTGCCAGCAGTTATCTAGCGGGAATCTCGACAGATACGCAGTATTTT | CASSYLAGISTDTQYF
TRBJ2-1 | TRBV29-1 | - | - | TGCAGCGCTGGAATCCCCGCGGAGCAGTTCTTC | CSAGIPAEQFF
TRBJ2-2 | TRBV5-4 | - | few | TGTGCCAGCAGCTTGCCAGGAGGGGCAAACACCGGGGAGCTGTTTTTT | CASSLPGGANTGELFF
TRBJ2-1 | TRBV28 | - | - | TGTGCCAGCAGGTTAGGACTAGGGGGAGGGGAAGTCTCCTACAATGAGCAGTTCTTC | CASRLGLGGGEVSYNEQFF
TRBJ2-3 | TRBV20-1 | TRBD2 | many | TGCAGTGCTTTCCTAGCGGGAGGGCCAAGGGCAGATACGCAGTATTTT | CSAFLAGGPRADTQYF
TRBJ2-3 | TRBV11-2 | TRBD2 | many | TGTGCCAGCAGCTCCATCAGGACTAGCGGGAGGCAAAATACGCAGTATTTT | CASSSIRTSGRQNTQYF
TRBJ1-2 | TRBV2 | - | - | TGTGCCAGTGTGGACAGCTACTATGGCTACACCTTC | CASVDSYYGYTF
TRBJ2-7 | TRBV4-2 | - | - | TGTGCCAGCAGCCAAGATAGGAACAGGGTCTACGAGCAGTACTTC | CASSQDRNRVYEQYF
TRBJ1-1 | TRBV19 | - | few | TGTGCCAGTAGAAGGAGAGACACTGAAGCTTTCTTT | CASRRRDTEAFF
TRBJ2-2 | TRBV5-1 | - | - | TGCGCCAGCAGCCGTCGGGCCGTAGATCACACCGGGGAGCTGTTTTTT | CASSRRAVDHTGELFF
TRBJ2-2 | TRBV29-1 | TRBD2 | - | TGCAGCGGGGGGGGGTCCACCGGGGAGCTGTTTTTT | CSGGGSTGELFF
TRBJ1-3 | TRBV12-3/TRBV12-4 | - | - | TGTGCCAGCAGTTTCCGCAGGGTCCGTCCTGGAAACACCATATATTTT | CASSFRRVRPGNTIYF
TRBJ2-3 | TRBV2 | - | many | TGTGCCACCCAACACCGCACAGATACGCAGTATTTT | CATQHRTDTQYF
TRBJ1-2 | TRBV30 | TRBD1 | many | TGTGCCTGGAGTGTACAAGGGGGCGGCTACACCTTC | CAWSVQGGGYTF
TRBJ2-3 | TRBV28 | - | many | TGTGCCAGCAGCATCACCACAGATACGCAGTATTTT | CASSITTDTQYF
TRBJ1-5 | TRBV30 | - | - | TGTGCCTACCGCGACCCGGGAGGCAATCAGCCCCAGCATTTT | CAYRDPGGNQPQHF
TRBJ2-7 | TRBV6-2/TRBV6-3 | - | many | TGTGCCAGCAGGATAATCTTCGCGGCGGGGACCTACGAGCAGTACTTC | CASRIIFAAGTYEQYF
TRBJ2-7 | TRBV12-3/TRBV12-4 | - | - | TGTGCCAGCAGCCCCCGAGCTACGTTCTACGAGCAGTACTTC | CASSPRATFYEQYF
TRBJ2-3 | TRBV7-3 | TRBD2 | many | TGTGCCAGCAGCCCAACCGCACGGGGGGGCACAGATACGCAGTATTTT | CASSPTARGGTDTQYF
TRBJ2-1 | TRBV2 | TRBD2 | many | TGTGCCAGGGGGTTAGCGGGATCTTATGAGCAGTTCTTC | CARGLAGSYEQFF
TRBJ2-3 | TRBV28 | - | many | TGTGCCAGCACCGCAGTGGGGGGTGGAGATACGCAGTATTTT | CASTAVGGGDTQYF
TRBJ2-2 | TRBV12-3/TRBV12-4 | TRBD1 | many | TGTGCCAGCAGTTTGCAAGGGGGCGGGTACACCGGGGAGCTGTTTTTT | CASSLQGGGYTGELFF
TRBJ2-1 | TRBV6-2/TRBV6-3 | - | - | TGTGCCAGCAGGTATCAGGCCTACAATGAGCAGTTCTTC | CASRYQAYNEQFF
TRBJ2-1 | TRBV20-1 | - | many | TGCAGTGCTAGGAGGCCCCCCAATGAGCAGTTCTTC | CSARRPPNEQFF
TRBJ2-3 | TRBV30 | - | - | TGTGCCTGGAGTGTGGGGAGCACAGATACGCAGTATTTT | CAWSVGSTDTQYF